The clone carrying this T cell receptor beta chain was picked up a small number of times. Its antigen is unknown. The entry originates in a study of beta chain features in type 1 diabetes. Notes on the study in general: Shortening that was moderate but significant affected the TCRB CDR3s of Type 1 diabetes patients in all four CD4+ subsets.

Per germline, CDR1 SGHNT and CDR2 YYREEE (reference sequence). Trimming stripped 3 bases from V and 6 bases from J, with 13 bases between. This CDR3 is built from 14 residues. The sequenced template was cDNA made from the entire isolated RNA. Repertoires were generated with immunoSEQ multiplex PCR, while TCRdb's copy carries only in-frame clones and drops some. Among 150,000 to 190,000 clones listed, about 9.3% were seen once. V gene TRBV5-4 combines with J gene TRBJ2-1, with D possibly being TRBD1 (5 bases). The receptor's source is a man under 40 with type 1 diabetes. The source material was central memory CD4+ T cells from blood. The CDR3 here is CASSSVTDSNEQFF. DNA for the CDR3: TGTGCCAGCAGCTCTGTGACCGACAGCAATGAGCAGTTCTTC.